This entry features one T cell receptor beta chain sequence. The data were obtained in a study of shared clonotypes between healthy human individuals. Every one of the donors was a Caucasian adult that lived in Nashville, Tennessee. The investigators split CD4+ cells into a CD45RA+ naive subset and a CD45RA-negative memory subset. Here immunoSEQ multiplex PCR was the method, and the copy in TCRdb shows in-frame clones only, minus some. The table has 1 million to 1.2 million clones, 70% to 85% seen once. This CDR3 is 17 amino acids long. Looked up from germline, CDR1 is SGHNT and CDR2 is YENEEA. The trim removed 3 bases at V and 4 bases at J, leaving 10 bases unmatched.

Sequenced material: memory CD4+ T cells from PBMCs. The subset here: CD45RA-negative fraction. This TCR derives from a man between 18 and 29 years old in good health. Some clones in this sample may be carry-over from other donors' samples. The rearrangement uses TRBV11-3 and TRBJ2-5, with 11 bases fitting TRBD2. CDR3 in DNA: TGTGCCAGCAGCTTCACCCCACTAGCGGGAGTTGGAGAGACCCAGTACTTC. Translation gives CASSFTPLAGVGETQYF.